The rows below give T cell receptor beta chains drawn from one sample of a study of shared clonotypes between healthy human individuals. Sequenced by immunoSEQ multiplex PCR; TCRdb stores in-frame clones only, minus some. The sample lists roughly 400,000 clones; around 96% were seen once. The sample was memory CD8+ T cells sorted from blood. The receptors were sampled from a man aged 25-45 years in good health. Each CDR3 is given with its conserved first and last residue. The D gene is left open where the match is weak. Part of the rows lack a size; the others show once, few, many or a class for expanded clones.

clone_size d_call j_call v_call cdr3_aa cdr3_nt
- TRBD2 TRBJ2-5 TRBV5-1 CASSWTLAGVETQYF TGCGCCAGCAGCTGGACATTAGCGGGAGTCGAGACCCAGTACTTC
- - TRBJ1-2 TRBV7-9 CASSLEWDTRSTF TGTGCCAGCAGCTTAGAGTGGGACACTCGCTCCACCTTC
- TRBD1 TRBJ2-4 TRBV15 CATSRDETGTWDIQYF TGTGCCACCAGCAGAGATGAGACAGGGACGTGGGACATTCAGTACTTC
- - TRBJ1-1 TRBV11-2 CASSLEIGGATEAFF TGTGCCAGCAGCTTAGAGATCGGGGGCGCGACTGAAGCTTTCTTT
- TRBD2 TRBJ2-7 TRBV5-6 CASSLLAGPTYEQYF TGTGCCAGCAGCTTACTAGCGGGCCCTACCTACGAGCAGTACTTC
- - TRBJ2-2 TRBV7-3 CASSPTTVGELFF TGTGCCAGCAGCCCTACTACGGTCGGGGAGCTGTTTTTT
- - TRBJ2-7 TRBV5-1 CASSLTPSYEQYF TGCGCCAGCAGCTTGACCCCATCCTACGAGCAGTACTTC
- TRBD2 TRBJ2-1 TRBV9 CASSSQGSYSGILNEQFF TGTGCCAGCAGCTCCCAAGGGTCGTATAGCGGGATCCTGAATGAGCAGTTCTTC
- - TRBJ1-1 TRBV5-6 CASSPGGTEAFF TGTGCCAGCAGCCCGGGGGGGACTGAAGCTTTCTTT
once - TRBJ2-3 TRBV13 CASSPGLGTDTQYF TGTGCCAGCAGCCCCGGACTGGGCACAGATACGCAGTATTTT
- - TRBJ2-2 TRBV6-6 CASSYVGANTGELFF TGTGCCAGCAGTTACGTGGGAGCGAACACCGGGGAGCTGTTTTTT
- TRBD1 TRBJ2-5 TRBV5-1 CASSLGQGLQETQYF TGCGCCAGCAGCTTGGGACAGGGCCTACAAGAGACCCAGTACTTC
- - TRBJ1-1 TRBV28 CASSLVLALSLDTEAFF TGTGCCAGCAGTTTAGTACTGGCCTTAAGCCTGGACACTGAAGCTTTCTTT
- TRBD2 TRBJ2-2 TRBV18 CASSPRGLAGRGTGELFF TGTGCCAGCTCACCACGGGGACTAGCGGGAAGAGGGACCGGGGAGCTGTTTTTT
- - TRBJ2-2 TRBV27 CADRDGDTGELFF TGTGCCGACCGGGACGGCGACACCGGGGAGCTGTTTTTT
- TRBD2 TRBJ2-1 TRBV19 CASSIVTLAGELHEQFF TGTGCCAGTAGTATAGTTACCCTAGCGGGAGAGCTTCATGAGCAGTTCTTC
- - TRBJ2-2 TRBV27 CATGPYSNTGELFF TGTGCCACTGGGCCCTACTCGAACACCGGGGAGCTGTTTTTT
- - TRBJ2-7 TRBV6-6 CASSFGSYEQYF TGTGCCAGCAGTTTCGGCAGTTACGAGCAGTACTTC
- - TRBJ1-3 TRBV9 CASSGTGSGNTIYF TGTGCCAGCAGCGGTACAGGGAGCGGAAACACCATATATTTT
- TRBD2 TRBJ2-1 TRBV19 CASSNGGRAYNEQFF TGTGCCAGTAGTAACGGCGGGAGGGCCTACAATGAGCAGTTCTTC
- - TRBJ2-4 TRBV28 CATGAGGSSDIQYF TGTGCCACCGGGGCAGGAGGATCCTCGGACATTCAGTACTTC
- - TRBJ2-6 TRBV5-6 CASSPRLTGANVLTF TGTGCCAGCAGCCCCCGTCTAACTGGGGCCAACGTCCTGACTTTC
- - TRBJ2-2 TRBV7-9 CASRAGELFF TGTGCCAGCAGGGCGGGGGAGCTGTTTTTT
- - TRBJ1-1 TRBV28 CASRGDAEAFF TGTGCCAGCCGGGGGGACGCCGAAGCTTTCTTT